This T cell receptor (beta chain) was profiled in a study of monozygotic twins with inflammatory bowel disease. Study-wide points: Limited power may explain why concordant and discordant twins showed no difference in repertoire similarity.

Notes on this clonotype: Its target is unknown.

Reprocessing the 5' RACE reads, TCRdb reports a single entry for every CDR3 protein and omits DNA. This listing includes about 350,000 distinct CDR3 sequences. Germline CDR1 reads MNHNS; CDR2 reads SASEGT. The CDR3 contains 15 residues. The source material was blood. This receptor was obtained from a human donor with ulcerative colitis or Crohn's disease, or a healthy co-twin of an affected twin (not recorded which). V gene TRBV6-1 combines with J gene TRBJ2-2. CDR3 in amino acids: CASTGLGSGTGELFF.